These 5 T cell receptor beta chains came from one sample sequenced in a study of cytomegalovirus exposure and HLA in healthy donors (dated by TCRdb to 2015 to 2018). To prepare the library, the immunoSEQ multiplex PCR assay was applied. For the multiplex PCR, a mixture combining 60 forward primers for TCR Vbeta segments and 13 reverse primers for TCR Jbeta segments was used. TCRdb took this table from immuneACCESS and kept in-frame rearrangements with V and J called. Such tables lack part of the clones; where checked against another copy, unresolved V genes explain under half of the gap, and the rest is unexplained. The sample records about 110,000 clones, about two thirds of which are singletons. The top ten clones comprise roughly 3% of the sample. Sample: PBMCs. Receptors were obtained from a female donor in good health and CMV-seronegative.

V and J are TRBV2 and TRBJ2-1, with TRBD2 as a possible D gene (5 bases). The germline gives CDR1 SNHLY, CDR2 FYNNEI. V gave up 8 bases and J gave up 6 bases, with 20 bases separating them. The CDR3 sequence is 15 residues long. The CDR3 DNA reads as TGTGCCAGCTCATCCCCGCCGCGAGGGCCCAATGAGCAGTTCTTC. As protein: CASSSPPRGPNEQFF.

V gene TRBV29-1 combines with J gene TRBJ2-7; 8 positions agree with TRBD2. Germline V gene lookup returns CDR1 SQVTM and CDR2 ANQGSEA. V lost 2 bases to trimming and J lost 1 base; unmatched junction nucleotides: 13. The CDR3 length is 17 residues. CDR3 region: CSVEMGWAGGQSYEQYF. The CDR3 nucleotides read TGCAGCGTTGAAATGGGGTGGGCGGGAGGACAATCCTACGAGCAGTACTTC.

This chain uses TRBV7-6 with TRBJ1-5; maybe TRBD1 (5 bases). This CDR3 contains 16 residues. The germline gives CDR1 SGHVS, CDR2 FNYEAQ. Trimming left V 5 bases short and J 8 bases short, with 22 bases between. Here the CDR3 DNA reads TGTGCCAGCAGCCTGCGGTGGTTTCAGGGTATGAAGCCCCAGCATTTT. Translating it yields CASSLRWFQGMKPQHF.

The J gene is TRBJ2-1, the V gene TRBV30, with D perhaps TRBD2 (7 bases). The CDR3 has 15 residues. CDR1 GTSNPN and CDR2 SVGIG come from the germline V gene (reference sequence). V was shortened by 2 bases and J by 0 bases, with 11 bases between the two germline ends. CDR3 sequence: CAWSRGGGSYNEQFF. In DNA form, the CDR3 reads TGTGCCTGGAGTAGGGGGGGAGGCTCCTACAATGAGCAGTTCTTC.

This chain uses TRBV5-8 with TRBJ1-2; the D is unclear. The CDR3 runs to 11 residues. The V gene's germline CDR1 is SGHTS and CDR2 YDEGEE. The V gene lost 7 bases and the J gene lost 7 bases, with 11 bases spanning the gap. CDR3 protein: CASEGRGGYTF. CDR3 sequence (DNA): TGTGCCAGCGAGGGTAGAGGTGGCTACACCTTC.